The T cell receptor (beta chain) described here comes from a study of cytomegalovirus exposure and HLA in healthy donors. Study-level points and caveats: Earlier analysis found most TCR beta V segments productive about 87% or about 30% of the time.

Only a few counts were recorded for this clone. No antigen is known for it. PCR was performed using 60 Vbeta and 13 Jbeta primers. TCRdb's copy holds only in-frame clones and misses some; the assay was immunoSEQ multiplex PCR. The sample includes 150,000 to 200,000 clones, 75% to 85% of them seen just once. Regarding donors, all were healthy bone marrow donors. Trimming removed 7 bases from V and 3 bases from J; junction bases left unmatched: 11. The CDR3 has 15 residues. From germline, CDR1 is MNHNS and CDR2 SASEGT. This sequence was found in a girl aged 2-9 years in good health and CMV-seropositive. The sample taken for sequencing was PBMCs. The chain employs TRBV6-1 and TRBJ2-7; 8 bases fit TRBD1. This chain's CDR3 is CASNPMTGASYEQYF. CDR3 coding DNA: TGTGCCAGCAATCCAATGACAGGGGCTAGCTACGAGCAGTACTTC.